A single T cell receptor beta chain is shown here with its context. Clones were sequenced by immunoSEQ multiplex PCR, and TCRdb holds only the in-frame ones, with some missing. The data hold 30,000 to 35,000 clones, with roughly four fifths observed a single time. The data originate from a study of blood T cell repertoires in COVID-19. Study-wide background: Samples representing acute and convalescent COVID-19 were sourced from the United States, Italy and Spain. T cells, B-cell-depleted T cells, or PBMCs supplied cDNA or gDNA.

This CDR3 contains 13 residues. Looked up from germline, CDR1 is SGHNT and CDR2 is YYREEE (reference sequence). Trimming took 4 bases from V and 2 from J, leaving 9 bases between them. This TCR came from a man older than 75 with active or convalescent COVID-19. The chain combines TRBV5-4 with TRBJ1-2, with D maybe TRBD1 (6 bases). Sequenced: peripheral blood. The CDR3 is CASSIQGNYGYTF. DNA for the CDR3: TGTGCCAGCAGCATACAGGGAAACTATGGCTACACCTTC.